These 22 T cell receptor beta chains share one sample of origin, sequenced in a study of cytomegalovirus exposure and HLA in healthy donors. The PCR employed 60 Vbeta primers together with 13 Jbeta primers. The assay was immunoSEQ multiplex PCR, and TCRdb's table has in-frame clones only and misses some. This sample has 95,000 to 100,000 clones, with more than 80% found just once. Sequencing was done on a sample of PBMCs. The origin of the receptors is a man aged 25 to 40 in good health and CMV-seronegative.

V is TRBV5-6 and J is TRBJ1-2; 11 bases agree with TRBD1. Trimming removed 6 bases from V and 3 bases from J; junction bases left unmatched: 4. Germline V gives CDR1 SGHDT, CDR2 YYEEEE. This CDR3 spans 14 amino acids. As DNA, the CDR3 is TGTGCCAGCACCGGGACAGGGGGGCACTATGGCTACACCTTC. This encodes CASTGTGGHYGYTF.

V is TRBV10-3 and J is TRBJ2-2; 10 bases line up with TRBD2. The length of the CDR3 is 14 residues. Looked up from germline, CDR1 is ENHRY and CDR2 is SYGVKD. Unmatched junction bases numbered 2, after V lost 5 bases and J lost 5 bases. The CDR3 here is CAISSGRGTGELFF. As DNA, the CDR3 is TGTGCCATCAGTAGCGGGAGGGGTACCGGGGAGCTGTTTTTT.

The chain is built from TRBV7-3 and TRBJ2-3; D perhaps matches TRBD2 (6 bases). This CDR3 spans 16 amino acids. Trimming pared 5 bases from V and 0 bases from J, leaving 15 bases between. CDR1 is SGHTA and CDR2 is FQGTGA in the germline V gene. CDR3 in DNA: TGTGCCAGCAGCCCGCGGGGTAGCGCGAGCACAGATACGCAGTATTTT. The encoded protein is CASSPRGSASTDTQYF.

This clone was seen just once. This chain links TRBV7-8 with TRBJ2-2, with no clear D. Germline assignment: CDR1 SGHVS and CDR2 FQNEAQ. V shed 5 bases and J shed 4 bases, with 11 bases lying between them. CDR3 size: 14 residues. The CDR3 nucleotides read TGTGCCAGCAGCCCAACCGGAGCCACCGGGGAGCTGTTTTTT. Amino acid sequence: CASSPTGATGELFF.

In DNA form, the CDR3 reads TGTGCCAGCAGGACCGAGGGCGTGAACACTGAAGCTTTCTTT. This encodes CASRTEGVNTEAFF. The J gene is TRBJ1-1, the V gene TRBV28; D remains ambiguous. The V gene's germline CDR1 is MDHEN and CDR2 SYDVKM. V lost 6 bases and J 0 bases, leaving 11 bases between the germline ends. CDR3 length: 14 residues.

CDR3 amino acids: CASNPPTGLYEQYF. The CDR3 coding sequence is TGTGCCAGCAATCCCCCGACAGGCTTATACGAGCAGTACTTC. This sequence joins TRBV28 and TRBJ2-7, with D possibly TRBD1 on 6 matching bases. Germline CDR1 and CDR2: MDHEN and SYDVKM. CDR3 size: 14 residues. The V end lost 7 bases, the J end lost 4 bases, and 17 bases lay between the germline ends.

V gene TRBV4-2 combines with J gene TRBJ1-2; 7 bases fit TRBD1. J lost 7 bases, V lost 0 bases, and 8 bases had no gene match. Germline-derived CDR1 and CDR2 are LGHNA and YNFKEQ. The CDR3 runs to 15 residues. CDR3 DNA sequence: TGTGCCAGCAGCCAAGATAGCAGGGGGATGCGTGGCTACACCTTC. Translated, it gives CASSQDSRGMRGYTF.

The chain couples TRBV10-3 to TRBJ2-7, with 7 nucleotides matching TRBD2. The CDR3 has 14 amino acids. After removal of 3 bases from V and 4 bases from J, the junction contained 6 bases not matched to a gene. From germline, CDR1 is ENHRY and CDR2 SYGVKD. CDR3 nucleotides: TGTGCCATCAGTGATTTGGCTAGCGGATACGAGCAGTACTTC. This encodes CAISDLASGYEQYF.

The V call is TRBV28, the J call TRBJ2-4; TRBD1 aligns across 7 bases. CDR3 length equals 14 residues. In germline, CDR1 is MDHEN, CDR2 SYDVKM. J was trimmed by 8 bases and V by 8 bases; bases with no gene match: 12. The DNA of the CDR3 is TGTGCCAGCTTCCCGACAGGGAATATGCACATTCAGTACTTC. Translating gives CASFPTGNMHIQYF.

In this sample, this clone turned up once. The chain couples TRBV29-1 to TRBJ1-5; 9 nucleotides align to TRBD1. Germline CDR1 and CDR2: SQVTM and ANQGSEA. V shed 0 bases, J shed 7 bases, and the junction held 10 bases outside the gene matches. This CDR3 contains 16 residues. In DNA, the CDR3 is TGCAGCGTTGAAGATCTCTCGGACAGGGGTAGGCAGCCCCAGCATTTT. It yields the protein CSVEDLSDRGRQPQHF. Filled out from reference TRBV29-1 and TRBJ1-5, the complete variable domain reads SAVISQKPSRDICQRGTSLTIQCQVDSQVTMMFWYRQQPGQSLTLIATANQGSEATYESGFVIDKFPISRPNLTFSTLTVSNMSPEDSSIYLCSVEDLSDRGRQPQHFGDGTRLSIL.

The rearrangement links TRBV27 to TRBJ2-1; 14 nucleotides line up with TRBD2. Germline CDR1 and CDR2: MNHEY and SMNVEV (reference sequence). With V trimmed by 0 bases and J by 8 bases, 12 bases remained unmatched. The CDR3 extends over 19 amino acids. CDR3 in amino acids: CASSLSSQAGTSGRYEQFF. The CDR3 nucleotides read TGTGCCAGCAGTTTATCTTCTCAGGCCGGGACTAGCGGGAGATATGAGCAGTTCTTC.

V is TRBV5-1 and J is TRBJ2-7, with TRBD1 matching over 11 bases. The V segment lost 5 bases and the J segment 2 bases; nucleotides outside the gene matches: 3. CDR1 and CDR2 (germline): SGHRS, YFSETQ. The CDR3 loop spans 14 amino acids. The CDR3 region is CASRPGQGAYEQYF. In nucleotides, the CDR3 is TGCGCCAGCAGGCCGGGACAGGGGGCCTACGAGCAGTACTTC.

This clone turned up a few times. The chain recombines TRBV5-6 with TRBJ1-4; the match to TRBD1 covers 7 bases. This CDR3 contains 15 residues. The germline V gene has CDR1 SGHDT and CDR2 YYEEEE. The ends lost 3 bases at V and 6 bases at J; junction bases unmatched: 8. CDR3 DNA sequence: TGTGCCAGCAGCTGGCGACAGGGCGGTGATGAAAAACTGTTTTTT. Its translation is CASSWRQGGDEKLFF.

The chain employs TRBV18 and TRBJ2-1; no clear D. This CDR3 has 13 residues. Germline CDR1 reads KGHSH; CDR2 reads LQKENI. V was cut by 9 bases and J by 2 bases, with 11 bases left in between. The CDR3 region is CASTSSTYNEQFF. The CDR3 DNA sequence: TGTGCCAGTACTTCGTCCACCTACAATGAGCAGTTCTTC.

The V and J genes are TRBV28 and TRBJ2-5, with D unclear. Germline V gene lookup returns CDR1 MDHEN and CDR2 SYDVKM. V was clipped by 7 bases and J by 7 bases, with 22 bases between them. The CDR3 sequence is 15 residues long. This chain's CDR3 is CASTSREARHGTQYF. The CDR3 DNA follows: TGTGCCAGCACCTCCCGAGAGGCCCGGCACGGGACCCAGTACTTC.

The V and J genes are TRBV6-1 and TRBJ2-5; D uncertain. CDR1 is MNHNS, CDR2 SASEGT, per germline. Trimming left V 6 bases short and J 0 bases short, with 11 bases between. CDR3 length equals 14 residues. CDR3 loop: CASRATGYQETQYF. The DNA of the CDR3 is TGTGCCAGCAGGGCGACTGGTTACCAAGAGACCCAGTACTTC.

The rearrangement joins TRBV7-2 to TRBJ2-7; no clear D. Germline CDR1 SGHTA, CDR2 FQGNSA. V lost 4 bases and J lost 0, with 7 bases in between. There are 13 residues in the CDR3. As DNA, the CDR3 is TGTGCCAGCAGCTCCGGGTCCTCCTACGAGCAGTACTTC. Translated, it gives CASSSGSSYEQYF.

This chain connects TRBV11-2 to TRBJ1-1; 7 positions match TRBD1. This CDR3 is 14 amino acids long. Germline CDR1 reads SGHAT; CDR2 reads FQNNGV. The trim removed 4 bases at V and 3 bases at J, leaving 5 bases unmatched. The CDR3 here is CASSYTGVHTEAFF. In DNA form, the CDR3 reads TGTGCCAGCAGCTACACAGGGGTACACACTGAAGCTTTCTTT.

V usage is TRBV19 and J usage is TRBJ1-2; 9 nucleotides line up with TRBD1. The germline V gene encodes CDR1 LNHDA and CDR2 SQIVND (reference sequence). V shed 7 bases and J 2 bases; nucleotides not matched to a gene: 11. The CDR3 length is 16 residues. DNA for the CDR3: TGTGCCAGTACCCTGACAGGGGGTCGTGGGAACTATGGCTACACCTTC. Translation gives CASTLTGGRGNYGYTF.

The V and J genes are TRBV5-1 and TRBJ2-3; 7 bases map to TRBD1. The CDR3 loop spans 14 amino acids. Trimming cost V 6 bases and J 4 bases; bases outside gene matches: 8. Germline lookup yields CDR1 SGHRS and CDR2 YFSETQ. The CDR3 DNA reads TGCGCCAGCAAGGAGACAGGGTCCGCAGATACGCAGTATTTT. It translates to CASKETGSADTQYF.

In its sample, this clone is large (0.1 to 1%). The CDR3 carries no conserved terminal phenylalanine or tryptophan, so it likely arises from a read error. The limits of the CDR3 on the DNA are not certain, so only TCRdb's listed CDR3 is given. The chain links TRBV6-1 to TRBJ2-3; the listed D gene, TRBD2, was not tested against the DNA. Germline-derived CDR1 and CDR2 are MNHNS and SASEGT. The CDR3 length is 10 residues, termini included. The CDR3 region is CASSEVIGRL.

The chain couples TRBV4-3 to TRBJ1-2; D is perhaps TRBD1 (6 bases). The length of the CDR3 is 15 residues. Germline CDR1 reads LGHNA; CDR2 reads YSLEER. Trimming took off 4 bases at V and 2 bases at J, with 14 bases between the two ends. The CDR3 region has the DNA TGCGCCAGCAGCCTAGTCGGGGGGGCGAACTATGGCTACACCTTC. Its protein product is CASSLVGGANYGYTF.